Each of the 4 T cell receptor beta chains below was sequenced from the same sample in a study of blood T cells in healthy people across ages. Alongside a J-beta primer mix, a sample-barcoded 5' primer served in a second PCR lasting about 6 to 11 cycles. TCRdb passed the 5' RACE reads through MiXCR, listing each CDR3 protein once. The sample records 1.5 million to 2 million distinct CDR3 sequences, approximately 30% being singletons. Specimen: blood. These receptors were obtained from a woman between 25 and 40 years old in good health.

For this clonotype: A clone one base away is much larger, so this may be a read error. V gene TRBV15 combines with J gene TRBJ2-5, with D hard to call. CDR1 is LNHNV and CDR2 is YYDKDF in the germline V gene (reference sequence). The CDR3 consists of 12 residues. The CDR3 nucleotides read TGTACCACCAGCAGACGAGAAGAGACCCAGTACTTC. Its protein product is CTTSRREETQYF. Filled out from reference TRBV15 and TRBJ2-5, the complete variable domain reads DAMVIQNPRYQVTQFGKPVTLSCSQTLNHNVMYWYQQKSSQAPKLLFHYYDKDFNNEADTPDNFQSRRPNTSFCFLDIRSPGLGDTAMYLCTTSRREETQYFGPGTRLLVL.

In nucleotides, the CDR3 is TGCAGTGCTAGAAAGGACAGGGACTTCTATGGCTACACCTTC. Its translation: CSARKDRDFYGYTF. V is TRBV20-1 and J is TRBJ1-2; 8 bases fit TRBD1. Looked up from germline, CDR1 is DFQATT and CDR2 is SNEGSKA (reference sequence). After removal of 2 bases from V and 4 bases from J, the junction contained 6 bases not matched to a gene. CDR3 length equals 14 residues.

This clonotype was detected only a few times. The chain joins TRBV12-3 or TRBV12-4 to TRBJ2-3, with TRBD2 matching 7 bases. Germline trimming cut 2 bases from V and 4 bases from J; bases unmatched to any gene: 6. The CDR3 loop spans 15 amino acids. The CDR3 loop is CASSLSRGRADTQYF. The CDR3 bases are TGTGCCAGCAGTTTATCGCGGGGGAGAGCAGATACGCAGTATTTT.

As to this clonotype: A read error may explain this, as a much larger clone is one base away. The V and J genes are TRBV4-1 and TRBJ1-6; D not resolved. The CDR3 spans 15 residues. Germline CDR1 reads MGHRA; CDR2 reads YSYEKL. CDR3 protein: CASSQVTVTGSPPHF. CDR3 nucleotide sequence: TGCGCCAGCAGCCAGGTTACAGTAACGGGTTCACCCCCCCACTTT.